This T cell receptor beta chain stems from a study of long-term antiretroviral therapy in people with HIV. Cryopreserved PBMC, at roughly 0.85-11 million per sample, were present before DNA extraction. The CDR3 extends over 18 amino acids. With V trimmed by 4 bases and J by 2 bases, 9 bases remained unmatched. The germline gives CDR1 SGHDT, CDR2 YYEEEE. Sequencing used immunoSEQ v3.0 at survey level. Only in-frame clones appear in the TCRdb table, and some are missing; sequencing was by immunoSEQ multiplex PCR. The sample carries about 38,000 clones, roughly 76% recorded once. General study results and limits: Before ART, certain clones expanded, and these dominated the repertoire at all time points. Dating from about 2004 to 2018, the blood was possibly obtained under older ART regimens.

With regard to this clone: Its antigen is as yet unknown.

The sequence derives from a man aged 18 to 29 with HIV. The V and J genes are TRBV5-6 and TRBJ2-2; 12 bases are a match to TRBD2. Sequenced here: unsorted PBMCs, sampled 1.5 years after starting antiretroviral therapy. For the CDR3, the DNA is TGTGCCAGCAGCACCGGACTAGCGGGAAGGCATAACACCGGGGAGCTGTTTTTT. As protein: CASSTGLAGRHNTGELFF.